The 10 T cell receptor beta chains given below trace back to one sample, sequenced in a study of T cells in Graves' hyperthyroidism and ophthalmopathy. From RNA transcripts, TCR beta CDR3 regions were amplified. A first-round RT-PCR of the TCR CDR3 used the HTBI primer set. TCRdb analysed the multiplex PCR reads with MiXCR anew, one entry per CDR3 protein. The data show approximately 360,000 distinct CDR3 sequences, less than 20% seen once. Sequences were obtained from blood. The receptors shown here come from a woman in her late teens or twenties with Graves' hyperthyroidism that later progressed to Graves' ophthalmopathy.

Note on this clonotype: This may be a read error: a much more frequent sequence differs by one nucleotide. J is TRBJ2-7 and V is TRBV7-2; D remains unclear. The CDR3 has 14 residues. Germline V gives CDR1 SGHTA, CDR2 FQGNSA. V dropped 5 bases and J dropped 2 bases, with 13 bases sitting between them. CDR3 coding DNA: TGTGCCAGCAGCGCCAGCAGGATGACCTACGAGCAGTACTTC. Its protein is CASSASRMTYEQYF. The whole variable domain, filled in from reference TRBV7-2 and TRBJ2-7, reads GAGVSQSPSNKVTEKGKDVELRCDPISGHTALYWYRQSLGQGLEFLIYFQGNSAPDKSGLPSDRFSAERTGGSVSTLTIQRTQQEDSAVYLCASSASRMTYEQYFGPGTRLTVT.

V and J are TRBV20-1 and TRBJ1-5; 8 bases map to TRBD1. CDR3 length: 14 amino acids. Germline V gives CDR1 DFQATT, CDR2 SNEGSKA (reference sequence). The J segment lost 3 bases and the V segment lost 3 bases, leaving 4 bases of the junction unmatched. The CDR3 coding sequence is TGCAGTGCTAGCGGGACAGGCGACAATCAGCCCCAGCATTTT. Translation: CSASGTGDNQPQHF.

The rearrangement joins TRBV12-3 or TRBV12-4 to TRBJ2-1; 14 bases map to TRBD2. The CDR3 length is 16 residues. With 5 bases clipped from V and 9 bases from J, the junction kept 9 bases outside the gene matches. CDR3 sequence: CASSPGLAGGRAEQFF. The DNA of the CDR3 is TGTGCCAGCAGTCCTGGACTAGCGGGAGGCCGTGCTGAGCAGTTCTTC.

This clonotype was detected many times. The J gene is TRBJ1-2, the V gene TRBV7-2, with 8 bases identical to TRBD1. The CDR3 has 13 residues. V was clipped by 6 bases and J by 8 bases; unmatched bases: 8. Germline CDR1 is SGHTA and CDR2 is FQGNSA. CDR3 bases: TGTGCCAGCAGTTTGGCAGGGGGCAGAGGCTACACCTTC. Amino acids: CASSLAGGRGYTF.

The chain combines TRBV4-2 with TRBJ2-1; 7 positions match TRBD2. Germline V gene lookup returns CDR1 LGHNA and CDR2 YNFKEQ. Trimming cost V 0 bases and J 6 bases; bases outside gene matches: 5. The length of the CDR3 is 15 residues. The CDR3: CASSQDPASGNEQFF. CDR3 coding DNA: TGTGCCAGCAGCCAAGATCCAGCTAGCGGCAATGAGCAGTTCTTC.

With regard to this clonotype: This may be a read error, as it is one base from a much larger clone. The chain employs TRBV12-5 and TRBJ2-3, with D perhaps matching TRBD2 (5 bases). The CDR3 length is 14 residues. Germline V gene sequence: CDR1 LGHNT, CDR2 FRNRAP. The CDR3 sequence: CAGGLGLSTDTQYF. The CDR3 coding sequence is TGTGCTGGTGGTCTCGGACTTAGCACAGATACGCAGTATTTT.

This clonotype showed up many times. The rearrangement joins TRBV2 to TRBJ1-1, with 9 positions matching TRBD1. V lost 7 bases and J lost 10; bases outside the gene matches: 13. Germline V gene lookup returns CDR1 SNHLY and CDR2 FYNNEI. The CDR3 is 14 residues long. The CDR3 sequence is CASTYRGLFQGAFF. CDR3 DNA: TGTGCCAGCACCTACAGGGGGCTTTTTCAGGGAGCTTTCTTT.

Ten or more counts support this clonotype. The chain has TRBV20-1 and TRBJ2-1; D perhaps matches TRBD1 (7 bases). CDR1 and CDR2 from the germline V gene are DFQATT and SNEGSKA (reference sequence). Trimming pared 0 bases from V and 9 bases from J, leaving 15 bases between. The CDR3 loop spans 14 amino acids. The CDR3 reads CSARDSQGGGEQFF. The CDR3 DNA is TGCAGTGCTAGAGATTCGCAGGGGGGAGGTGAGCAGTTCTTC.

The rearrangement joins TRBV7-9 to TRBJ2-1; TRBD2 matches 10 bases. From germline, CDR1 is SEHNR and CDR2 FQNEAQ (reference sequence). The CDR3 length is 13 residues. The J segment lost 11 bases and the V segment lost 6 bases, leaving 7 bases of the junction unmatched. The chain's CDR3 is CASRSTSGIKQFF. DNA of the CDR3: TGTGCCAGCAGAAGCACTAGCGGGATTAAGCAGTTCTTC.

This clonotype has just a few counts. This chain uses TRBV10-3 with TRBJ2-1; 8 bases map to TRBD2. Germline V gene sequence: CDR1 ENHRY, CDR2 SYGVKD. V was clipped by 5 bases and J by 8 bases; unmatched bases: 14. The CDR3 is made up of 16 amino acids. The CDR3 loop is CAISSSWQRESDEQFF. The DNA of the CDR3 is TGTGCCATCAGTTCCTCCTGGCAGCGGGAGAGCGATGAGCAGTTCTTC.